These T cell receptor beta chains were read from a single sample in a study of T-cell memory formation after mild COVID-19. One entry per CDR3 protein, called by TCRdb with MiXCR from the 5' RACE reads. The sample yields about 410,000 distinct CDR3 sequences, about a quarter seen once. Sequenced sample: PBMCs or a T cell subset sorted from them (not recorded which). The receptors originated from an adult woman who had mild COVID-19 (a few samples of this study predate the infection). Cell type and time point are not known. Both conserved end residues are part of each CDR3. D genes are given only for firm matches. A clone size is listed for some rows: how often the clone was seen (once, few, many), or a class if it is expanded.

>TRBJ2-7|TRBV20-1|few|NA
TGCAGTGCTAGAGATATCCCCCGGGACCGATCCTACGAGCAGTACTTC
CSARDIPRDRSYEQYF
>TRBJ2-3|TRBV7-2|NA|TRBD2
TGTGCCAGCAGCTCCCCAGGACTAGCGGGCGGCACAGATACGCAGTATTTT
CASSSPGLAGGTDTQYF
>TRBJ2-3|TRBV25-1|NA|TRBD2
TGTGCCAGCAGTGGCGACCGGGACTACACAGATACGCAGTATTTT
CASSGDRDYTDTQYF
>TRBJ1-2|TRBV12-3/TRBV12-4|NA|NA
TGTGCCAGCAGTTTTACAGGGTGGGGCTACACCTTC
CASSFTGWGYTF
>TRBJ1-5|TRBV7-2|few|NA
TGTGCCAGCAGCCGAACGGAGCTGGGGTCCCAGCATTTT
CASSRTELGSQHF
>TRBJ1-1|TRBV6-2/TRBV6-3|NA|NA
TGTGCCAGCAGTAGATCGGAGGGAACTGAAGCTTTCTTT
CASSRSEGTEAFF
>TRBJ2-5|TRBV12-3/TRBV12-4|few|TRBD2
TGTGCCAGCAGTTTAGGTAGCGGGAGGGGGGAGACCCAGTACTTC
CASSLGSGRGETQYF
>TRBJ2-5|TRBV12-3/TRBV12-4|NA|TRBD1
TGTGCCAGCAGCCTAATCTTAGGGACAGGGCGGGAGACCCAGTACTTC
CASSLILGTGRETQYF
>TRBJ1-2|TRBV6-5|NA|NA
TGTGCCAGCAGTTACTTCGGCGTTAACTATGGCTACACCTTC
CASSYFGVNYGYTF
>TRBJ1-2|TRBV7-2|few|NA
TGTGCCAGCAGCTTAACCAGGCCCGACGGGCTGGGCTACACCTTC
CASSLTRPDGLGYTF
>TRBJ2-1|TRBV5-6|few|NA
TGTGCCAGCAGCTTGGCCGCAAATACCCCAGGAAATGAGCAGTTCTTC
CASSLAANTPGNEQFF
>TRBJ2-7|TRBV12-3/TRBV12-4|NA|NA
TGTGCCAGCAGCCCCGAACTCGGGGGGCAGTACTTC
CASSPELGGQYF
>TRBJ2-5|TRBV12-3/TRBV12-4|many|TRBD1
TGTGCCAGCAGTTTAAACAGGGGGTATCAAGAGACCCAGTACTTC
CASSLNRGYQETQYF
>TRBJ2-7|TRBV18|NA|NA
TGTGCCAGCTCCAACATCGGGACGGATCTATACGAGCAGTACTTC
CASSNIGTDLYEQYF
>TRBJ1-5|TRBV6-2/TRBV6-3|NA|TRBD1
TGTGCCAGCAGTTATTCGGGACAGGGAAGTAGGAGCAATCAGCCCCAGCATTTT
CASSYSGQGSRSNQPQHF
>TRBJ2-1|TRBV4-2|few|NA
TGTGCCAGCAGCCAAGAGACAGCCAGCTACAATGAGCAGTTCTTC
CASSQETASYNEQFF
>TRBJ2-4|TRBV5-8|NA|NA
TGTGCCAGCAGTGACCCTTTTGGCAAAAACATTCAGTACTTC
CASSDPFGKNIQYF
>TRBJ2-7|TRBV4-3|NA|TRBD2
TGCGCCAGCAGCCAGAGCGGGAGTGTCACCTACGAGCAGTACTTC
CASSQSGSVTYEQYF
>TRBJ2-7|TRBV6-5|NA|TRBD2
TGTGCCAGCAGTTACTGGGTAGCGGGCAGCTCCTACGAGCAGTACTTC
CASSYWVAGSSYEQYF
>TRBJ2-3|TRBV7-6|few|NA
TGTGCCAGCAGCTTTGACCCATCGACGCAGTATTTT
CASSFDPSTQYF
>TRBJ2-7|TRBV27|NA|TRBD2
TGTGCCAGCAGTCCTGCGGGGGGGAGAACCTACGAGCAGTACTTC
CASSPAGGRTYEQYF
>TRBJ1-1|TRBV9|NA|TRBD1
TGTGCCAGCAGCGTAGGGGACAGGGCCTACACTGAAGCTTTCTTT
CASSVGDRAYTEAFF
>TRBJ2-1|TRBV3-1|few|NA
TGTGCCAGCAGCCAACGTGGCAACAATGAGCAGTTCTTC
CASSQRGNNEQFF
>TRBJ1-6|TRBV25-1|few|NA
TGTGCCAGTGGACAGAATTCACCCCTCCACTTT
CASGQNSPLHF
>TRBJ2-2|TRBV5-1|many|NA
TGCGCCAGCAGCTTGCGCGGGGAGACCACCGGGGAGCTGTTTTTT
CASSLRGETTGELFF
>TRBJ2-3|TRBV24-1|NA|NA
TGTGCCACCAGTGACCTGAGGGGGAGGTCAGATACGCAGTATTTT
CATSDLRGRSDTQYF
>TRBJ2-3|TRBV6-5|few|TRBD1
TGTGCCAGCAGTTACCGACTCGGGACAGGGGGCAAGGGGGATACGCAGTATTTT
CASSYRLGTGGKGDTQYF
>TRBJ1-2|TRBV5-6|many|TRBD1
TGTGCCAGCAGCTTGGTGGGGGCCCGTTGGACAGGGGTCTATGGCTACACCTTC
CASSLVGARWTGVYGYTF
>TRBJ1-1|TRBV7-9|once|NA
TGTGCCAGCAGCTTATCGGGAGGGGGTTACACTGCAGCTTTCTTT
CASSLSGGGYTAAFF
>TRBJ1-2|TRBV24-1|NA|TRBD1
TGTGCCACCAGTGATCGGACAGGAAACTATGGCTACACCTTC
CATSDRTGNYGYTF
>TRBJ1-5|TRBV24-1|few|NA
TGTGCCACCAGTGGAGGGAACAATCAGCCCCAGCATTTT
CATSGGNNQPQHF
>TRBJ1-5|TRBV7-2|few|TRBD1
TGTGCCAGCAGCTTAGGGGACAGGTTCTCGCCCCAGCATTTT
CASSLGDRFSPQHF
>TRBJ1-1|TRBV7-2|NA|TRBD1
TGTGCCAGCAATACCGGGACAGGGGACACTGAAGCTTTCTTT
CASNTGTGDTEAFF
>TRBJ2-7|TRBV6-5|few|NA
TGTGCCAGCCGACGGGCTTCCTTACAAAGCTCCTACGAGCAGTACTTC
CASRRASLQSSYEQYF
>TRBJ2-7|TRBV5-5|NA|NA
TGTGCCAGCAGCTCCCACGCAGAGAGGAGCTCCTACGAGCAGTACTTC
CASSSHAERSSYEQYF
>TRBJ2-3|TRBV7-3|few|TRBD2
TGTGCCAGCAGCACTGGGACTATGGATACGCAGTATTTT
CASSTGTMDTQYF
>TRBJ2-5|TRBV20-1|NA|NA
TGCAGTGCTAGAGATCTTGACGGGGTGAGGACCCAGTACTTC
CSARDLDGVRTQYF
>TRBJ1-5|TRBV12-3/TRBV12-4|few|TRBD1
TGTGCCAGCAGTCCGACAGGGGGGATCAATCAGCCCCAGCATTTT
CASSPTGGINQPQHF
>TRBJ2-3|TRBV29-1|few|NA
TGCAGCGTTGTAGACGTAGATACGCAGTATTTT
CSVVDVDTQYF
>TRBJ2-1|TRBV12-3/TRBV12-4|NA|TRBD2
TGTGCCAGCAGTACCGGGACTAGCGGGAGATTTGAGCAGTTCTTC
CASSTGTSGRFEQFF
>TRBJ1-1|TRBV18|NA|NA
TGTGCCAGCTCAGAGGACATGAACACTGAAGCTTTCTTT
CASSEDMNTEAFF
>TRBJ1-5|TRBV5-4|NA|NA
TGTGCCAGCAGCCCCGGACAGAATCAGCCCCAGCATTTT
CASSPGQNQPQHF
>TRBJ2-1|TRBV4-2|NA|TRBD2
TGTGCCAGCAGCCAAGATGCGAGCGGGGGGGCCAATGAGCAGTTCTTC
CASSQDASGGANEQFF
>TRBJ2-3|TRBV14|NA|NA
TGTGCCAGCAGCCAAATTAGCGGTTTGGGCACAGATACGCAGTATTTT
CASSQISGLGTDTQYF
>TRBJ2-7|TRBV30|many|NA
TGTGCCTGGAGTCGAGGGACACCCTACGAGCAGTACTTC
CAWSRGTPYEQYF
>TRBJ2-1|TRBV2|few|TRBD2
TGTGCCAGCAGTGTTGCTAGCGGGAGGAGCAGGGCGGGAAATGAGCAGTTCTTC
CASSVASGRSRAGNEQFF
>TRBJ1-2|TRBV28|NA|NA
TGTGCCAGCAGTTCGGCGCTTTCGGTCCCAAACCATGGCTACACCTTC
CASSSALSVPNHGYTF
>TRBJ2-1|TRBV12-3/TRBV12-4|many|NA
TGTGCCAGCAGTCGGACCGCGAATGAGCAGTTCTTC
CASSRTANEQFF
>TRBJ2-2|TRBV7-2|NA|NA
TGTGCAAGCAGCTTAGGCGGTAGCGGCACCGGGGAGCTGTTTTTT
CASSLGGSGTGELFF
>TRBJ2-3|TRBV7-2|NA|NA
TGTGCCAGCAGCTTAGACAGCTTCACAGATACGCAGTATTTT
CASSLDSFTDTQYF
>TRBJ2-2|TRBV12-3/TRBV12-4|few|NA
TGTGCCAGCAGTTTAGCGCCTAGCCCCGGGGAGCTGTTTTTT
CASSLAPSPGELFF
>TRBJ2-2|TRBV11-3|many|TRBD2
TGTGCCAGCAGCCCAGGGACTAGCATAGACACCGGGGAGCTGTTTTTT
CASSPGTSIDTGELFF
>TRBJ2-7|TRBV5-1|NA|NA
TGCGCCAGCAGATTGGCCGGGTATTTCGAGCAGTACTTC
CASRLAGYFEQYF
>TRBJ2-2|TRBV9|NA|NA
TGTGCCAGCAGCGGGCAAGCGGCGAACACCGGGGAGCTGTTTTTT
CASSGQAANTGELFF
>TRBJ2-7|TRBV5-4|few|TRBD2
TGTGCCAGCAGCCACGGGACTAGCCACGAGCAGTACTTC
CASSHGTSHEQYF
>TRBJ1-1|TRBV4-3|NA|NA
TGCGCCAGCAGCCAAGAACGGGGGTTGGGGGGCGCTGAAGCTTTCTTT
CASSQERGLGGAEAFF